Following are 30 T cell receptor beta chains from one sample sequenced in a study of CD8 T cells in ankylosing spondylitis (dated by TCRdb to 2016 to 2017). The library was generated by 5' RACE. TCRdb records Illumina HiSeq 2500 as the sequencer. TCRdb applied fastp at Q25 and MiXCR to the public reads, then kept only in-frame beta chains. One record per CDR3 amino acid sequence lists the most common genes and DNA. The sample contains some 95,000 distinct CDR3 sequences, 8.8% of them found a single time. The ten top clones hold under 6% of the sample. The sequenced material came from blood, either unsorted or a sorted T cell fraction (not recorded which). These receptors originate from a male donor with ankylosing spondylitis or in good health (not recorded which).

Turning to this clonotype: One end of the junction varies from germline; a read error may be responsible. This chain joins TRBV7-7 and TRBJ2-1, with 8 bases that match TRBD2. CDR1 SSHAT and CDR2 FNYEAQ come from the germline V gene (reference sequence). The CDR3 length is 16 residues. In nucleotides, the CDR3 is TGTGCTAGCAGCCCACTGGCGGGGGGCCCTCTCGATGAGCAGTTCTTC. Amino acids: CASSPLAGGPLDEQFF.

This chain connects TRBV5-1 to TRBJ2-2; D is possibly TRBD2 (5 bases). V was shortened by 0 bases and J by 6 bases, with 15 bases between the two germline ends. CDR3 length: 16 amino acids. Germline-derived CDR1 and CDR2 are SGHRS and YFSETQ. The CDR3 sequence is CASSLDFQRSAGELFF. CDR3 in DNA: TGCGCCAGCAGCTTGGACTTCCAGCGGTCGGCCGGGGAGCTGTTTTTT. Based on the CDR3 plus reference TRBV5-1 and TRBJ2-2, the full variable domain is KAGVTQTPRYLIKTRGQQVTLSCSPISGHRSVSWYQQTPGQGLQFLFEYFSETQRNKGNFPGRFSGRQFSNSRSEMNVSTLELGDSALYLCASSLDFQRSAGELFFGEGSRLTVL.

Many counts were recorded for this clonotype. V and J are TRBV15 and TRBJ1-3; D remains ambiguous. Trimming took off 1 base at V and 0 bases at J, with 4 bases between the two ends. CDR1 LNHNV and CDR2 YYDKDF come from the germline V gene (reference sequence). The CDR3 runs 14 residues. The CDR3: CATSRGSSGNTIYF. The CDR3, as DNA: TGTGCCACCAGCAGAGGAAGCTCTGGAAACACCATATATTTT. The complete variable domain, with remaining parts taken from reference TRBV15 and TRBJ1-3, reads DAMVIQNPRYQVTQFGKPVTLSCSQTLNHNVMYWYQQKSSQAPKLLFHYYDKDFNNEADTPDNFQSRRPNTSFCFLDIRSPGLGDTAMYLCATSRGSSGNTIYFGEGSWLTVV.

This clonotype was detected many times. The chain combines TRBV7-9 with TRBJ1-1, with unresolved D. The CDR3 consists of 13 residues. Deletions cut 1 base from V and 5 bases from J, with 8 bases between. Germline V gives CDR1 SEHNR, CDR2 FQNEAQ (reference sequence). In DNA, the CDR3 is TGTGCCAGCAGCTTAGTAGTGAGGACTGAAGCTTTCTTT. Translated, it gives CASSLVVRTEAFF.

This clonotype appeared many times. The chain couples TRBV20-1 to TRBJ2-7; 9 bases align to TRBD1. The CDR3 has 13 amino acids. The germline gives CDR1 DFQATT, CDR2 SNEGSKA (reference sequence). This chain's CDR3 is CRASGTGQYEQYF. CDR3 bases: TGCAGGGCCTCCGGGACAGGGCAGTACGAGCAGTACTTC.

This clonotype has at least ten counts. CDR3 coding DNA: TGTGCCAGTCGGCTCGGGAGGGATAATCAGCCCCAGCATTTT. Translation: CASRLGRDNQPQHF. V usage is TRBV28 and J usage is TRBJ1-5, with no clear D. V was trimmed by 9 bases and J by 4 bases, leaving 16 bases between them. The CDR3 consists of 14 residues. CDR1 and CDR2 from the germline V gene are MDHEN and SYDVKM.

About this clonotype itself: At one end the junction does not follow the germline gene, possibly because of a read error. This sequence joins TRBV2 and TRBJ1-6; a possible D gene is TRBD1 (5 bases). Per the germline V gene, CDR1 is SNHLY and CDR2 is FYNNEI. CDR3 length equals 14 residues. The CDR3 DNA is TGTGCCAGCCGCGGTCGTGAGGGGAATTCACTCCTCCACTTT. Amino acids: CASRGREGNSLLHF.

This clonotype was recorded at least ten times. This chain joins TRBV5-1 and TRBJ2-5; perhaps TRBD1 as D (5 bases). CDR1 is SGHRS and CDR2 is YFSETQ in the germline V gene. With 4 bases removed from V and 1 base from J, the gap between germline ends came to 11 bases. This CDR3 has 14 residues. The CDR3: CASSLRQRQETQYF. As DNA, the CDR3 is TGCGCCAGCAGCCTTCGACAGCGCCAAGAGACCCAGTACTTC. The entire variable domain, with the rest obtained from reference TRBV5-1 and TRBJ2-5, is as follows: KAGVTQTPRYLIKTRGQQVTLSCSPISGHRSVSWYQQTPGQGLQFLFEYFSETQRNKGNFPGRFSGRQFSNSRSEMNVSTLELGDSALYLCASSLRQRQETQYFGPGTRLLVL.

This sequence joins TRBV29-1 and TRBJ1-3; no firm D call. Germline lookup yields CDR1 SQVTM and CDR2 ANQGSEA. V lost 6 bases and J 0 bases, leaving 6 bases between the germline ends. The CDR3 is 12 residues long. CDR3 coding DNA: TGCAGCGTCGCCAGCTCTGGAAACACCATATATTTT. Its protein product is CSVASSGNTIYF.

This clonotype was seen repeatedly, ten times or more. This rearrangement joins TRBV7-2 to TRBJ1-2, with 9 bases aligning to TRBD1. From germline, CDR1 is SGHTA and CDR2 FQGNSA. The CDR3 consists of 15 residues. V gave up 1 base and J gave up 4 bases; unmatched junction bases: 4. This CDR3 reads CASSLEGQGAYGYTF. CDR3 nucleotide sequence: TGTGCCAGCAGCTTAGAGGGACAGGGTGCCTATGGCTACACCTTC.

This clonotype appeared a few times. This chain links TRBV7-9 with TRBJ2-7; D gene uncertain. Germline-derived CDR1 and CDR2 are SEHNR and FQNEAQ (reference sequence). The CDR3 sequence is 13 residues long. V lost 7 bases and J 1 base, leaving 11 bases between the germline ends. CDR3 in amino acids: CASTVGTSYEQYF. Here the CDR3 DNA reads TGTGCCAGCACCGTCGGAACTTCCTACGAGCAGTACTTC.

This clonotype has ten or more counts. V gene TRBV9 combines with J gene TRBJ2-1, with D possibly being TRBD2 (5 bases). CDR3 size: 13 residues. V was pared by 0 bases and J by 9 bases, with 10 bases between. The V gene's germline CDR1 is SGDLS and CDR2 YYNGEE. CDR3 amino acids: CASSVAGVGEQFF. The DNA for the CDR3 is TGTGCCAGCAGCGTAGCCGGGGTGGGTGAGCAGTTCTTC.

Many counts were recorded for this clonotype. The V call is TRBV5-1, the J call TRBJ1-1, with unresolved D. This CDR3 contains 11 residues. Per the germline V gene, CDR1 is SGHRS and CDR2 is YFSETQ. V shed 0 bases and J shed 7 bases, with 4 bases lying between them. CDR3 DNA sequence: TGCGCCAGCAGCTTGGCAGGTGAAGCTTTCTTT. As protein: CASSLAGEAFF.

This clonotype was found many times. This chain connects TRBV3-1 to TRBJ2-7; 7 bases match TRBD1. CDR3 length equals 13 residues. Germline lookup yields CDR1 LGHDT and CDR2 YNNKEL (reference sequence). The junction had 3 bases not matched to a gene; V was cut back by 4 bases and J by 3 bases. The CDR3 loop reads CASSLPGGYEQYF. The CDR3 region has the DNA TGTGCCAGCAGCCTACCAGGGGGCTACGAGCAGTACTTC.

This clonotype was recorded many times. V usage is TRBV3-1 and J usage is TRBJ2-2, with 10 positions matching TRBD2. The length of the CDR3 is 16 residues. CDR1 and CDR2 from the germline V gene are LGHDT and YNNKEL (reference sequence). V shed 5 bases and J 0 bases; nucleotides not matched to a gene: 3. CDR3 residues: CASSSTSGANTGELFF. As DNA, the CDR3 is TGTGCCAGCAGCTCAACTAGCGGGGCGAACACCGGGGAGCTGTTTTTT.

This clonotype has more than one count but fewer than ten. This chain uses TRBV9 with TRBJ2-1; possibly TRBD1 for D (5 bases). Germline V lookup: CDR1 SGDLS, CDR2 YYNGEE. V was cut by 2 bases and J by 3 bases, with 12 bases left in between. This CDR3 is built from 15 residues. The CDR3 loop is CASSVSQVRYNEQFF. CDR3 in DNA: TGTGCCAGCAGCGTCTCACAGGTGCGCTACAATGAGCAGTTCTTC.

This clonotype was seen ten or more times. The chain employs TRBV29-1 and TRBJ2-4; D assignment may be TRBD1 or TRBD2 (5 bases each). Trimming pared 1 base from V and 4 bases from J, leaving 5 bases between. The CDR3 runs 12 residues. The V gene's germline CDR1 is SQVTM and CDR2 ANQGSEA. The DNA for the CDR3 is TGCAGCGTTGAAGGGGGGAAAAACATTCAGTACTTC. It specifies CSVEGGKNIQYF.

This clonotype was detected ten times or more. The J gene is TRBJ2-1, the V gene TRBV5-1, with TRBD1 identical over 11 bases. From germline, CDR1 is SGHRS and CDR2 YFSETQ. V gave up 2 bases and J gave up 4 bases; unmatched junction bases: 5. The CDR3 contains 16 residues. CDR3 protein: CASSFEGTGGYNEQFF. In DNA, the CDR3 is TGCGCCAGCAGCTTTGAAGGGACAGGGGGTTACAATGAGCAGTTCTTC.

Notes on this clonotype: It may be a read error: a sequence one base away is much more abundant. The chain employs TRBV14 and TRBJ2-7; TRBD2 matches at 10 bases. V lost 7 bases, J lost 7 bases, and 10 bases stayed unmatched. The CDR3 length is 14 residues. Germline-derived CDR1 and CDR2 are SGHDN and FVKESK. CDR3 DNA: TGTGCCAGCAACTACGGACTAGCGGTAAATGAGCAGTACTTC. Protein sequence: CASNYGLAVNEQYF.

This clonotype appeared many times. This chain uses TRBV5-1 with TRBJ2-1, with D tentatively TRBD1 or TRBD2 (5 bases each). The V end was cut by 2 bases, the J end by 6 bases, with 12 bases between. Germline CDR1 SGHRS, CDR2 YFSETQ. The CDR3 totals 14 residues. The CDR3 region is CASSFVGAGNEQFF. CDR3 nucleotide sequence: TGCGCCAGCAGCTTTGTCGGGGCGGGCAATGAGCAGTTCTTC.

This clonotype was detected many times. This chain's CDR3 is CASRAEAGLSNEQYF. In DNA, the CDR3 is TGTGCCAGCAGGGCCGAGGCAGGGCTATCGAACGAGCAGTACTTC. The rearrangement links TRBV6-4 to TRBJ2-7; maybe TRBD1 (5 bases). The CDR3 has 15 amino acids. Trimming shortened V by 6 bases and J by 5 bases, and 20 bases separated the two germline ends. CDR1 and CDR2 from the germline V gene are MRHNA and SNTAGT.

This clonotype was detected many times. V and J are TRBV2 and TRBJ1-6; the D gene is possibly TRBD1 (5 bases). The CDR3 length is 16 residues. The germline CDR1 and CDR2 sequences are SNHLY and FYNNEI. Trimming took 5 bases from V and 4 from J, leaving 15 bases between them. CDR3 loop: CASSRSRELYNSPLHF. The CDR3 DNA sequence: TGTGCCAGCAGTCGGAGCAGGGAGCTTTATAATTCACCCCTCCACTTT.

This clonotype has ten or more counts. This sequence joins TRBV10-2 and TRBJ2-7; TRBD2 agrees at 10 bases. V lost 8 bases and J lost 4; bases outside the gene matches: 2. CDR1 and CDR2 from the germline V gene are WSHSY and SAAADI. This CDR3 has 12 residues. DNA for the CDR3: TGCGCCAGCGCTAGCGGGGGTTACGAGCAGTACTTC. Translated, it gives CASASGGYEQYF.

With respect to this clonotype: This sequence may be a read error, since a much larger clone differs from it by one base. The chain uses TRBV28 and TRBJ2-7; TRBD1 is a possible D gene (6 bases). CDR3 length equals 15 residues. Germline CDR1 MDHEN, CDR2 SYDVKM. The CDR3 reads CASSLGLDSSYKQYF. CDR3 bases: TGTGCCAGCAGTTTGGGGCTGGACAGCTCCTACAAGCAGTACTTC.

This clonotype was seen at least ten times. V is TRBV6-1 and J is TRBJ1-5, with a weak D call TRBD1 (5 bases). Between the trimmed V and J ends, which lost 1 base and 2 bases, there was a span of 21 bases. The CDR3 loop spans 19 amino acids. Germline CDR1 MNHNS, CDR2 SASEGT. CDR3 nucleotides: TGTGCCAGCAGTGAAGTTGGGGCTTCTGATGCTTGGGGCAATCAGCCCCAGCATTTT. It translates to CASSEVGASDAWGNQPQHF.

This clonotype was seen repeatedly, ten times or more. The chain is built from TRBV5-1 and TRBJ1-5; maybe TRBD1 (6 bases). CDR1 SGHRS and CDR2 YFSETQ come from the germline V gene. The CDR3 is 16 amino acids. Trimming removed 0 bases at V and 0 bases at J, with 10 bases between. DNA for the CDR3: TGCGCCAGCAGCTTGGAAGGGGGAGATAGCAATCAGCCCCAGCATTTT. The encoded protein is CASSLEGGDSNQPQHF.

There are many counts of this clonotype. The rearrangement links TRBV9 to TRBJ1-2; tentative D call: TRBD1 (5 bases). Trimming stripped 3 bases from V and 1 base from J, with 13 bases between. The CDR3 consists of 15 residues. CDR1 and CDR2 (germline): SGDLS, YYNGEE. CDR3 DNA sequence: TGTGCCAGCAGCGAAGGAATACAGGTTAACTATGGCTACACCTTC. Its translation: CASSEGIQVNYGYTF.

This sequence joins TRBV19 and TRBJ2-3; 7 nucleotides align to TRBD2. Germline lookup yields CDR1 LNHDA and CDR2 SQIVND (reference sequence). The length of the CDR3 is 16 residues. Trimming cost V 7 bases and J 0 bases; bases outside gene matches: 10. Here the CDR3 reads CASKEGGAMSTDTQYF. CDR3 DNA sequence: TGTGCCAGTAAGGAGGGAGGGGCGATGAGCACAGATACGCAGTATTTT. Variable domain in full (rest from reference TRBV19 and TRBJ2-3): DGGITQSPKYLFRKEGQNVTLSCEQNLNHDAMYWYRQDPGQGLRLIYYSQIVNDFQKGDIAEGYSVSREKKESFPLTVTSAQKNPTAFYLCASKEGGAMSTDTQYFGPGTRLTVL.

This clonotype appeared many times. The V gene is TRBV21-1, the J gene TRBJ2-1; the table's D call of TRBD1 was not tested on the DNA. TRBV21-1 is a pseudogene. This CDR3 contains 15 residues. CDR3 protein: CASSKTAGVLFEQFF. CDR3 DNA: TGTGCCAGCAGCAAAACGGCAGGGGTATTGTTTGAGCAGTTCTTC.

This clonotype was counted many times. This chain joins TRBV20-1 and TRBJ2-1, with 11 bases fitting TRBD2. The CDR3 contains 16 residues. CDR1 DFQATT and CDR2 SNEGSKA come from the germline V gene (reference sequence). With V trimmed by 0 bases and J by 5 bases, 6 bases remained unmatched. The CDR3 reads CSARDYGTSGHNEQFF. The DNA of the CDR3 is TGCAGTGCTAGAGACTACGGGACTAGCGGACACAATGAGCAGTTCTTC.